The present entry profiles one T cell receptor beta chain with its context. The antigen is not known. Germline V gives CDR1 SGHDT, CDR2 YYEEEE. The CDR3 contains 17 residues. J was trimmed by 1 base and V by 3 bases; bases with no gene match: 9. Assay used: immunoSEQ multiplex PCR; TCRdb lists only in-frame clones, some missing. The repertoire holds roughly 77,000 clones, with about 90% as singletons. These data come from a study of OX40 agonist ivuxolimab in advanced cancers. Study-level findings and limits: At 0.1 to 3.0 mg/kg and by week 6, clonal expansion occurred in CD4+ and CD8+ blood T cells. More expanded clones were seen, on average, in CD8+ T cells than in CD4+.

The sequence was obtained from an adult with an advanced solid tumor such as melanoma, head and neck, liver or kidney cancer. The rearrangement uses TRBV5-6 and TRBJ1-5; 8 bases are shared with TRBD1. The specimen comprised CD4+ or CD8+ T cells sorted from blood, sampled in a trial of the OX40 agonist ivuxolimab. For the CDR3, the DNA is TGTGCCAGCAGCTCAGGACAGGGTGAATTGAGCAATCAGCCCCAGCATTTT. It encodes CASSSGQGELSNQPQHF.